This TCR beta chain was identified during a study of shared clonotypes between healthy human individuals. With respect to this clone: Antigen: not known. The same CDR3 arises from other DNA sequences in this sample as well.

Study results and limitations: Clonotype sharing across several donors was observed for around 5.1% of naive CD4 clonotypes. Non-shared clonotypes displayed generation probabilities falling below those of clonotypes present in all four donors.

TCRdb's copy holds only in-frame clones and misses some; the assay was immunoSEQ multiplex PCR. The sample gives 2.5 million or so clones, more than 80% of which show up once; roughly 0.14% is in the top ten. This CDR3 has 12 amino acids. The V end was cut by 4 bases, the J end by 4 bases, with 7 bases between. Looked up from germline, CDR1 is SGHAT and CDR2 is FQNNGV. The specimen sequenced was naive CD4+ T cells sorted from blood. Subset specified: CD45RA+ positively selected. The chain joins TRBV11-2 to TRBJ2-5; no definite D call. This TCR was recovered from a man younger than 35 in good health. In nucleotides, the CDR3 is TGTGCCAGCAGCTCTACACGAGAGACCCAGTACTTC. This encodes CASSSTRETQYF.